Listed here is a single TCR beta chain. This clone occurred a few times. Its cognate antigen has yet to be identified. No base quality information exists; no much larger clone differs at one position. This record comes from a study of blood T cell repertoires in COVID-19 (dated by TCRdb to 2020 to 2022). General notes on the study: Collaborator samples came from the United States, Italy and Spain and covered acute and convalescent phases of COVID-19. The repertoires were released in a freely available public database meant as a resource for research on the immune response to SARS-CoV-2. The prospective study material was composed of cDNA or gDNA derived from T cells, B-cell-depleted T cells, or PBMCs. The dataset comprised deeply sampled blood TCRbeta repertoires from subjects exposed to, actively infected with, or recovered from COVID-19. The samples were drawn from the first 160 participants of the ongoing ImmuneRACE study and from 950 to 1,500 subjects provided by 6 global collaborators. Nearly every sample came with metadata listing a de-identified subject ID, COVID-19 status, age in years and sex. HLA class I and class II types, where available, came from metadata supplied by the sample provider rather than from assay-based typing.

TCRbeta CDR3 regions were amplified from genomic DNA by means of the immunoSEQ Assay, a bias-controlled multiplex PCR. As for the original processing: Within the assay, amplification of reference gene primers was used to estimate how many nucleated cells each sample contained. Sequence reads were collapsed and filtered to measure the absolute abundance of every unique TCRbeta CDR3 rearrangement. For each sample, productive Simpson clonality was calculated as the square root of Simpson's diversity index over productive rearrangements. Not all clones reach the TCRdb copy of this immuneACCESS table, which keeps in-frame sequences only. Checked studies attribute under half of the gap to unresolved V genes and leave the rest unexplained. The V and J calls and clone size were taken over from that table, and D and trimming were inferred from the DNA. For this sample the table gives roughly 140,000 clones, of which under 85% were detected only once. Approximately 9% of the sample belongs to the ten largest clones.

The collaborating institutions used their own protocols to collect whole blood in K2EDTA tubes. Collaborator samples were shipped for TCRbeta analysis as frozen whole blood, isolated PBMCs, or DNA extracted from either sample type. The junction carries 27 bases between V and J, which are trimmed by 2 bases and 6 bases respectively. As encoded in the germline V gene, CDR1 is SGHRS while CDR2 is YFSETQ. The CDR3 numbers 18 residues from cysteine through valine. Only the CDR3 DNA is retained, 54 bases long and in frame from the first base. What the study reported, not specific to this receptor: How much clinical and demographic metadata was included differed by source and by participant, and the metadata was provided uncurated.

The sample comprised peripheral blood. The receptor chain draws on TRBV5-1 and TRBJ2-7; matching of 6 bases hints at TRBD1 as the D gene. This clonotype was obtained from an elderly woman in a cohort sampled during active or convalescent COVID-19. CDR3 protein: CASSFPEGNQGYSLEQYV. The DNA sequence is TGCGCCAGCAGCTTCCCCGAGGGAAACCAGGGGTATTCCCTCGAGCAGTACGTC.